The 12 T cell receptor beta chains reported below all come from one sample, sequenced in a study of cytotoxic CD8 clonotypes in ibrutinib-treated CLL. Only in-frame clones appear in the TCRdb table, and some are missing; sequencing was by immunoSEQ multiplex PCR. The sample contains about 140,000 clones, 60% to 85% of which appear only once. The sequencing used PBMCs, collected after 12 months of ibrutinib treatment. Source of these receptors: a human donor with chronic lymphocytic leukemia.

Points on this clone: A much larger clone lies a single base off, so this may be a read error. This chain links TRBV5-4 with TRBJ1-4; no reliable D call. Germline CDR1 and CDR2: SGHNT and YYREEE (reference sequence). Between the trimmed V and J ends, which lost 4 bases and 0 bases, there was a span of 4 bases. This CDR3 is built from 13 residues. The CDR3 loop reads CASSTSTNEKLFF. CDR3 nucleotides: TGTGCCAGCAGCACGTCAACTAATGAAAAACTGTTTTTT.

The V and J genes are TRBV29-1 and TRBJ2-7; D perhaps matches TRBD2 (5 bases). The germline V gene has CDR1 SQVTM and CDR2 ANQGSEA. The CDR3 runs 12 residues. This CDR3 reads CSSRGSSYEQYF. The CDR3 nucleotides are TGCAGTTCCAGAGGGAGCTCCTACGAGCAGTACTTC.

CDR3 protein: CASSLAQGNQPQHF. DNA of the CDR3: TGTGCCAGCAGCTTAGCGCAGGGTAATCAGCCCCAGCATTTT. The J gene is TRBJ1-5, the V gene TRBV7-9; TRBD1 might be the D (5 bases). The germline CDR1 and CDR2 sequences are SEHNR and FQNEAQ (reference sequence). CDR3 length equals 14 residues. V was pared by 0 bases and J by 4 bases, with 7 bases between.

In its sample, this clone was seen a few times. The chain couples TRBV7-2 to TRBJ2-2, with 8 bases lining up with TRBD1. The CDR3 sequence is 16 residues long. Germline lookup yields CDR1 SGHTA and CDR2 FQGNSA. Trimming removed 4 bases from V and 0 bases from J; junction bases left unmatched: 4. The CDR3 sequence is CASSSQGVANTGELFF. CDR3 sequence (DNA): TGTGCCAGCAGCTCACAGGGGGTCGCGAACACCGGGGAGCTGTTTTTT. Full variable domain (outside the CDR3, taken from reference TRBV7-2 and TRBJ2-2): GAGVSQSPSNKVTEKGKDVELRCDPISGHTALYWYRQSLGQGLEFLIYFQGNSAPDKSGLPSDRFSAERTGGSVSTLTIQRTQQEDSAVYLCASSSQGVANTGELFFGEGSRLTVL.

This chain joins TRBV11-2 and TRBJ2-7; weak D call: TRBD1 (6 bases). V gave up 5 bases and J gave up 5 bases, with 16 bases separating them. Per germline, CDR1 SGHAT and CDR2 FQNNGV. The CDR3 length is 14 residues. Here the CDR3 DNA reads TGTGCCAGCAGCCCGGGCCGGTACAGGGACGAGCAGTACTTC. Encoded protein: CASSPGRYRDEQYF.

The chain joins TRBV4-1 to TRBJ1-5; TRBD1 matches at 7 bases. The CDR3 covers 18 residues. J gave up 0 bases and V 3 bases, and 11 bases lay outside the gene matches. CDR1 is MGHRA, CDR2 YSYEKL, per germline. The CDR3 here is CASSQEGDSRYSNQPQHF. The CDR3 DNA follows: TGCGCCAGCAGCCAGGAAGGGGACAGCCGGTATAGCAATCAGCCCCAGCATTTT.

In its sample, this clone was seen a few times. The chain joins TRBV6-1 to TRBJ1-1; TRBD1 aligns across 8 bases. This CDR3 spans 14 amino acids. Per the germline V gene, CDR1 is MNHNS and CDR2 is SASEGT. Trimming removed 5 bases from V and 4 bases from J; junction bases left unmatched: 6. CDR3 amino acids: CASSRQGLGTEAFF. CDR3 DNA sequence: TGTGCCAGCAGTAGACAGGGGTTAGGCACTGAAGCTTTCTTT.

This CDR3 is CASSFQGGETQYF. CDR3 DNA: TGTGCCAGCAGCTTTCAGGGGGGGGAGACCCAGTACTTC. J is TRBJ2-5 and V is TRBV7-2; perhaps D is TRBD1 or TRBD2 (7 bases each). CDR1 SGHTA and CDR2 FQGNSA come from the germline V gene. V lost 3 bases and J 5 bases, leaving 10 bases between the germline ends. The length of the CDR3 is 13 residues. Filled out from reference TRBV7-2 and TRBJ2-5, the complete variable domain reads GAGVSQSPSNKVTEKGKDVELRCDPISGHTALYWYRQSLGQGLEFLIYFQGNSAPDKSGLPSDRFSAERTGGSVSTLTIQRTQQEDSAVYLCASSFQGGETQYFGPGTRLLVL.

The chain links TRBV5-6 to TRBJ2-5; 11 bases align to TRBD1. The V gene's germline CDR1 is SGHDT and CDR2 YYEEEE. V was pared by 4 bases and J by 1 base, with 0 bases of the junction left unmatched. The CDR3 has 14 residues. CDR3 protein: CASSGTGGQETQYF. CDR3 nucleotides: TGTGCCAGCAGCGGGACAGGGGGCCAAGAGACCCAGTACTTC.

This clone was detected ten times or more. This rearrangement joins TRBV5-5 to TRBJ1-2, with 11 bases matching TRBD1. With 0 bases clipped from V and 5 bases from J, the junction kept 6 bases outside the gene matches. The CDR3 extends over 16 amino acids. Germline V lookup: CDR1 SGHKS, CDR2 YYEKEE (reference sequence). CDR3: CASSLARTGGLYGYTF. CDR3 sequence (DNA): TGTGCCAGCAGCTTGGCCCGGACAGGGGGCTTATATGGCTACACCTTC.

The V and J genes are TRBV28 and TRBJ1-5; D not resolved. The CDR3 consists of 12 residues. Trimming removed 3 bases at V and 6 bases at J, with 6 bases between. Germline V lookup: CDR1 MDHEN, CDR2 SYDVKM. In nucleotides, the CDR3 is TGTGCCAGCAGTTTGTTGCTTCAGCCCCAGCATTTT. Protein: CASSLLLQPQHF.

J is TRBJ2-7 and V is TRBV27; TRBD1 matches at 9 bases. The CDR3 has 17 amino acids. From germline, CDR1 is MNHEY and CDR2 SMNVEV (reference sequence). V dropped 2 bases and J dropped 0; count of bases not matched to a gene: 8. CDR3 amino acids: CASSLRGQGRSSYEQYF. The CDR3 region has the DNA TGTGCCAGCAGTTTACGTGGACAGGGGCGAAGCTCCTACGAGCAGTACTTC.